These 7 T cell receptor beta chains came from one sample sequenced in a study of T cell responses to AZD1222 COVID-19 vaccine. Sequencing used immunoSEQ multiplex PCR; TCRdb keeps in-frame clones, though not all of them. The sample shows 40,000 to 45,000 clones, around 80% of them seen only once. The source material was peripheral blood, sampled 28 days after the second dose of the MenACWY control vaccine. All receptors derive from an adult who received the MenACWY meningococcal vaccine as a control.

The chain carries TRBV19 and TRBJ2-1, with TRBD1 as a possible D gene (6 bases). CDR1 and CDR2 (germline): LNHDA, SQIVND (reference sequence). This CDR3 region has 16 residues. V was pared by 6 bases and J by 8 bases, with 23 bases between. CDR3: CASSQPTGLRGDEQFF. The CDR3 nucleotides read TGTGCCAGTAGCCAACCTACAGGGCTTAGGGGTGATGAGCAGTTCTTC.

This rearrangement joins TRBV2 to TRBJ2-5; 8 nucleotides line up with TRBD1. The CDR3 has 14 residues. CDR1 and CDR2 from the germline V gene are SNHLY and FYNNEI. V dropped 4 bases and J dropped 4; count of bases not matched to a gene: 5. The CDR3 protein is CASSGTGSGETQYF. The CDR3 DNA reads TGTGCCAGCAGTGGGACAGGGTCAGGAGAGACCCAGTACTTC.

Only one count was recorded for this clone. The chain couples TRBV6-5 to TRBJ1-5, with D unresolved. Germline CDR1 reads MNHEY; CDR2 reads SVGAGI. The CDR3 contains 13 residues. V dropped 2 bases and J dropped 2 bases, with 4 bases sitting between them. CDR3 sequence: CASSYGRNQPQHF. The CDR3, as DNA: TGTGCCAGCAGTTACGGGCGCAATCAGCCCCAGCATTTT.

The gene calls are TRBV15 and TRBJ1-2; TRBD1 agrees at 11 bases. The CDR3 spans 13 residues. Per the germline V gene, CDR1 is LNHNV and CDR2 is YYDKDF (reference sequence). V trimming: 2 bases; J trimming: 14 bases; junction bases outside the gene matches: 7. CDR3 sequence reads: CATSRPGQGAITF. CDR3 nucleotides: TGTGCCACCAGCAGACCCGGACAGGGGGCGATTACCTTC.

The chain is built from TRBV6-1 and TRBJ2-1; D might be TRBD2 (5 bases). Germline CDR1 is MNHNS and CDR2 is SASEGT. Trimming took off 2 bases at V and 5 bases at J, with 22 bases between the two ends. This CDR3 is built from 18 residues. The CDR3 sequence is CASSEWRIGSLQNNEQFF. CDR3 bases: TGTGCCAGCAGTGAATGGAGGATAGGTTCTTTGCAGAACAATGAGCAGTTCTTC.

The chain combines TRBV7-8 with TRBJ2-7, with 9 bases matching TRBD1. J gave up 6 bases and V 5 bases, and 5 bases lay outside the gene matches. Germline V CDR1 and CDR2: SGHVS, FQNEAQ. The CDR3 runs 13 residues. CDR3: CASSQTTGGEQYV. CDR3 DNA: TGTGCCAGCAGCCAGACGACAGGGGGCGAGCAGTACGTC.

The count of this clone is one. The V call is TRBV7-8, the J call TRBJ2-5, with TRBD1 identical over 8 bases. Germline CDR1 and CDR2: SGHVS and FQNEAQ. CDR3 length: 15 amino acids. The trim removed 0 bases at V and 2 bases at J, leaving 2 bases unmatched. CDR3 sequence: CASSLAGQGQETQYF. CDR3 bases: TGTGCCAGCAGCTTAGCAGGACAGGGTCAAGAGACCCAGTACTTC.